A single sample gave rise to the 4 T cell receptor beta chains below, sequenced in a study of Ad26.COV2.S vaccination and SARS-CoV-2 variants. Profiled with immunoSEQ multiplex PCR; TCRdb holds only in-frame clones, not every one. The sample lists 350,000 to 450,000 clones; 83% were seen once. Treatment specified: about 20 received Ad26.COV2.S at low or high dose, single or two shots; roughly five received placebo; per-sample allocation not given. Sampling occurred on day 63 after the first vaccine or placebo injection. The sequences come from peripheral blood, collected in a trial of Ad26.COV2.S vaccine versus placebo. Every receptor here comes from a person aged 18-60 years who received the Ad26.COV2.S COVID-19 vaccine or a placebo.

The chain's CDR3 is CSVGVGGYTF. The CDR3 region has the DNA TGCAGCGTTGGCGTGGGTGGCTACACCTTC. This rearrangement joins TRBV29-1 to TRBJ1-2; D uncertain. The CDR3 runs 10 residues. The V end lost 4 bases, the J end lost 7 bases, and 7 bases lay between the germline ends. Germline V gives CDR1 SQVTM, CDR2 ANQGSEA.

J is TRBJ2-3 and V is TRBV7-2; no clear D gene. V shed 0 bases and J shed 7 bases, with 5 bases lying between them. Per germline, CDR1 SGHTA and CDR2 FQGNSA. The CDR3 length is 12 residues. The CDR3, as DNA: TGTGCCAGCAGCTTAGCACCGAATACGCAGTATTTT. It is translated as CASSLAPNTQYF.

The genes are TRBV5-1 and TRBJ2-1, with 9 positions matching TRBD2. CDR3 length equals 16 residues. CDR1 and CDR2 from the germline V gene are SGHRS and YFSETQ. Trimming took 1 base from V and 4 from J; bases not matched to a gene: 6. The CDR3 bases are TGCGCCAGCAGCTTGATGGCTAGCGGGAATTACAATGAGCAGTTCTTC. It specifies CASSLMASGNYNEQFF.

The chain couples TRBV5-6 to TRBJ1-5; weak D call: TRBD1 (6 bases). The CDR3 loop spans 16 amino acids. The V gene lost 4 bases and the J gene lost 1 base, with 15 bases spanning the gap. Germline V gives CDR1 SGHDT, CDR2 YYEEEE. The CDR3 bases are TGTGCCAGCAGCATGACAGGTGCCCCGAGCAATCAGCCCCAGCATTTT. Amino acid sequence: CASSMTGAPSNQPQHF.